These 23 T cell receptor beta chains originate from one sample sequenced in a study of shared clonotypes between healthy human individuals. The protocol was immunoSEQ multiplex PCR, while the TCRdb copy is restricted to in-frame clones and leaves out a portion. The repertoire holds over a million clones, with around 78% as singletons. The sample taken for sequencing was memory CD4+ T cells from PBMCs. Subset indicated: CD45RA-negative fraction. These TCRs come from a man between 18 and 29 years old in good health. Some clones in this sample may be carry-over from other donors' samples.

This chain joins TRBV7-3 and TRBJ2-7; tentatively, D is TRBD1 (6 bases). Germline V gene sequence: CDR1 SGHTA, CDR2 FQGTGA. The V end lost 4 bases, the J end lost 0 bases, and 13 bases lay between the germline ends. The CDR3 covers 15 residues. The CDR3 loop reads CASSSDGQSSYEQYF. The CDR3, as DNA: TGTGCCAGCAGCTCGGACGGACAGAGCTCCTACGAGCAGTACTTC.

This rearrangement joins TRBV5-3 to TRBJ2-5; D unclear. TRBV5-3 is filed as an ORF, its function uncertain. CDR3 length: 9 amino acids. The V end lost 0 bases, the J end lost 14 bases, and 5 bases lay between the germline ends. CDR3 in amino acids: CARSLVPYF. The CDR3 DNA is TGTGCCAGAAGCTTGGTACCTTACTTC.

The chain is built from TRBV4-3 and TRBJ2-7, with no clear D. Trimming took off 3 bases at V and 0 bases at J, with 12 bases between the two ends. CDR3 length equals 15 residues. Germline V gene data show CDR1 as LGHNA and CDR2 as YSLEER. CDR3 sequence: CASSQSPQVSYEQYF. CDR3 DNA: TGCGCCAGCAGCCAGAGTCCCCAGGTCTCCTACGAGCAGTACTTC.

This chain uses TRBV7-8 with TRBJ2-5; TRBD1 or TRBD2 may be the D gene (6 bases each). The germline CDR1 and CDR2 sequences are SGHVS and FQNEAQ. The CDR3 is 15 amino acids. V dropped 4 bases and J dropped 5 bases, with 17 bases sitting between them. The chain's CDR3 is CASSSFTGTWETQYF. In nucleotides, the CDR3 is TGTGCCAGCAGCTCCTTCACAGGGACTTGGGAGACCCAGTACTTC.

This chain uses TRBV29-1 with TRBJ2-3, with D possibly being TRBD2 (7 bases). The CDR3 is 12 amino acids. CDR1 is SQVTM and CDR2 is ANQGSEA in the germline V gene. Between the trimmed V and J ends, which lost 4 bases and 6 bases, there was a span of 11 bases. CDR3 amino acids: CSVGGGADTQYF. The CDR3 nucleotides are TGCAGCGTTGGAGGGGGGGCGGATACGCAGTATTTT.

This chain joins TRBV9 and TRBJ2-1, with 7 bases matching TRBD2. This CDR3 is built from 15 residues. Germline lookup yields CDR1 SGDLS and CDR2 YYNGEE. The junction had 12 bases not matched to a gene; V was cut back by 4 bases and J by 8 bases. CDR3 nucleotide sequence: TGTGCCAGCAGCCCTTGGGGGAGGGCCTTTGATGAGCAGTTCTTC. This codes for CASSPWGRAFDEQFF.

This clone was detected only once. This sequence joins TRBV5-8 and TRBJ2-3, with 7 bases that match TRBD1. V lost 0 bases, J lost 1 base, and 5 bases stayed unmatched. The CDR3 is 16 residues long. Per germline, CDR1 SGHTS and CDR2 YDEGEE. CDR3 in DNA: TGTGCCAGCAGCTTGGGCCAGGGGGATCGCACAGATACGCAGTATTTT. Translated: CASSLGQGDRTDTQYF.

The chain links TRBV19 to TRBJ2-2, with D possibly matching TRBD2 (6 bases). V gave up 10 bases and J gave up 5 bases, with 26 bases separating them. The CDR3 loop spans 17 amino acids. The germline gives CDR1 LNHDA, CDR2 SQIVND (reference sequence). The CDR3 spells CATPVSPGTQTTGELFF. In nucleotides, the CDR3 is TGTGCCACCCCCGTGTCGCCCGGGACTCAAACTACCGGGGAGCTGTTTTTT.

As to this clone: Possible read error: a much larger clone is one base away. Other DNA variants within this sample encode the same CDR3. The V and J genes are TRBV30 and TRBJ2-7; 9 bases agree with TRBD1. CDR1 is GTSNPN, CDR2 SVGIG, per germline (reference sequence). The CDR3 consists of 14 residues. The CDR3 nucleotides read TGTGCCTGGAATCCGGGACAGGGAATACTCGAGCAGTACTTT. This encodes CAWNPGQGILEQYF. The full variable domain, in which reference TRBV30 and TRBJ2-7 provide the parts outside the CDR3, is SQTIHQWPATLVQPVGSPLSLECTVEGTSNPNLYWYRQAAGRGLQLLFYSVGIGQISSEVPQNLSASRPQDRQFILSSKKLLLSDSGFYLCAWNPGQGILEQYFGPGTRLTVT.

The table lists this clone with a few counts. This chain uses TRBV4-1 with TRBJ2-3, with a possible D match to TRBD1 (6 bases). This CDR3 is 15 amino acids long. The V end was cut by 4 bases, the J end by 0 bases, with 11 bases between. Looked up from germline, CDR1 is MGHRA and CDR2 is YSYEKL. The CDR3 spells CASSLAQGSTDTQYF. The CDR3 nucleotides read TGCGCCAGCAGCCTAGCCCAGGGGAGCACAGATACGCAGTATTTT.

This chain joins TRBV20-1 and TRBJ2-5; D unresolved. Germline V gene data show CDR1 as DFQATT and CDR2 as SNEGSKA (reference sequence). V dropped 7 bases and J dropped 5 bases, with 8 bases sitting between them. The CDR3 is 10 amino acids. DNA of the CDR3: TGCAGTGGAATGCAGGAGACCCAGTACTTC. Its protein product is CSGMQETQYF.

This sequence joins TRBV9 and TRBJ2-5, with 9 bases that match TRBD2. The V and J ends lost 2 bases and 3 bases, in that order; junction bases with no gene match: 2. CDR3 size: 14 residues. CDR1 SGDLS and CDR2 YYNGEE come from the germline V gene. The CDR3 loop reads CASSVIAGEETQYF. The CDR3 DNA reads as TGTGCCAGCAGCGTTATAGCGGGGGAAGAGACCCAGTACTTC.

The rearrangement uses TRBV2 and TRBJ1-2; weak D call: TRBD1 (6 bases). Looked up from germline, CDR1 is SNHLY and CDR2 is FYNNEI. The CDR3 is 17 residues long. Between the trimmed V and J ends, which lost 6 bases and 8 bases, there was a span of 28 bases. For the CDR3, the DNA is TGTGCCAGCAGCCTCGGGGGCATTTCCGGAACACTGGCCGGCTACACCTTC. Amino acids: CASSLGGISGTLAGYTF.

This clone was counted only a few times. The rearrangement uses TRBV4-2 and TRBJ2-5, with 11 bases fitting TRBD2. V dropped 5 bases and J dropped 4; count of bases not matched to a gene: 9. The germline V gene has CDR1 LGHNA and CDR2 YNFKEQ. CDR3 size: 16 residues. The CDR3 nucleotides are TGTGCCAGCAGCTTCGAGACTAGCGGGATCCGAGAGACCCAGTACTTC. It translates to CASSFETSGIRETQYF.

This clone was observed a single time. This chain uses TRBV27 with TRBJ2-7, with 7 positions matching TRBD1. The trim removed 4 bases at V and 2 bases at J, leaving 8 bases unmatched. This CDR3 is built from 15 residues. CDR1 is MNHEY, CDR2 SMNVEV, per germline (reference sequence). The CDR3 nucleotides are TGTGCCAGCAGTTCCTCGGGACAGATGGCCTACGAGCAGTACTTC. Its protein product is CASSSSGQMAYEQYF.

This chain joins TRBV28 and TRBJ1-1; tentatively, D is TRBD1 (5 bases). This CDR3 is built from 16 residues. Germline CDR1 reads MDHEN; CDR2 reads SYDVKM. Deletions cut 7 bases from V and 1 base from J, with 19 bases between. The CDR3, as DNA: TGTGCCAGCAAGGGCCCTCAGGGCGTACAGAACACTGAAGCTTTCTTT. As protein: CASKGPQGVQNTEAFF.

This clone was seen a single time. The chain is built from TRBV9 and TRBJ1-1, with TRBD1 identical over 7 bases. Unmatched junction bases numbered 7, after V lost 8 bases and J lost 0 bases. CDR1 and CDR2 from the germline V gene are SGDLS and YYNGEE. The length of the CDR3 is 14 residues. CDR3 amino acids: CASGTADMNTEAFF. DNA for the CDR3: TGTGCCAGTGGGACAGCTGATATGAACACTGAAGCTTTCTTT.

This clone was seen a single time. The chain carries TRBV7-2 and TRBJ2-1, with D unresolved. The CDR3 extends over 12 amino acids. V was clipped by 5 bases and J by 8 bases, with 10 bases between them. The germline gives CDR1 SGHTA, CDR2 FQGNSA. CDR3 DNA sequence: TGTGCCAGCAGCCCCATGTACCATGAGCAGTTCTTC. Translating it yields CASSPMYHEQFF.

This chain connects TRBV5-1 to TRBJ1-1, with D tentatively TRBD1 (6 bases). Between the trimmed V and J ends, which lost 5 bases and 12 bases, there was a span of 23 bases. CDR3 length: 14 residues. CDR1 is SGHRS and CDR2 is YFSETQ in the germline V gene. For the CDR3, the DNA is TGCGCCAGCAGAACTGACAGGCCCGGGGTTGGTACTTTCTTT. It translates to CASRTDRPGVGTFF.

This clone was seen more than once but under ten times. The chain employs TRBV28 and TRBJ2-7, with a weak D call TRBD1 (6 bases). This CDR3 is built from 15 residues. V lost 3 bases to trimming and J lost 1 base, with 13 bases between them. In germline, CDR1 is MDHEN, CDR2 SYDVKM. The chain's CDR3 is CASSLSRGQSYEQYF. DNA of the CDR3: TGTGCCAGCAGTTTGTCCCGAGGACAGTCCTACGAGCAGTACTTC.

The genes are TRBV4-2 and TRBJ1-2; 8 bases line up with TRBD1. The CDR3 spans 12 residues. Germline values: CDR1 LGHNA, CDR2 YNFKEQ. With 5 bases clipped from V and 6 bases from J, the junction kept 2 bases outside the gene matches. The CDR3 nucleotides are TGTGCCAGCAGCGGACAGGGTAATGGCTACACCTTC. Its protein product is CASSGQGNGYTF.

This clone appeared a few times. J is TRBJ2-2 and V is TRBV27; D ambiguous. The germline V gene has CDR1 MNHEY and CDR2 SMNVEV (reference sequence). There are 12 residues in the CDR3. Trimming shortened V by 5 bases and J by 7 bases, and 8 bases separated the two germline ends. The CDR3 sequence: CASSLINGELFF. CDR3 sequence (DNA): TGTGCCAGCAGTCTCATCAACGGGGAGCTGTTTTTT.

This chain joins TRBV19 and TRBJ2-6; no definite D call. The germline V gene encodes CDR1 LNHDA and CDR2 SQIVND (reference sequence). The V end lost 6 bases, the J end lost 2 bases, and 14 bases lay between the germline ends. The CDR3 extends over 16 amino acids. The CDR3 loop reads CASSKTWAPGANVLTF. Here the CDR3 DNA reads TGTGCCAGTAGCAAAACCTGGGCCCCTGGGGCCAACGTCCTGACTTTC.